Below are 16 T cell receptor beta chains sequenced from a single sample in a study of somatic mutations in cytotoxic T cells in rheumatoid arthritis. Repertoires were generated with immunoSEQ multiplex PCR, while TCRdb's copy carries only in-frame clones and drops some. Of more than 12,000 clones listed, 75% to 95% are singletons. Sequencing input: CD4+ T cells sorted from blood. These receptors all stem from a man aged 65-85 years with rheumatoid arthritis.

The chain carries TRBV14 and TRBJ2-5, with a tentative D call TRBD1 (6 bases). The last part of the DNA fits TRBJ2-7 better; the J call may be wrong. CDR1 is SGHDN, CDR2 FVKESK, per germline. The CDR3 is 13 amino acids. CDR3 loop: CASSQVQGYEQYF. CDR3 coding DNA: TGTGCCAGCAGCCAAGTACAGGGCTACGAGCAGTACTTC.

The gene calls are TRBV4-2 and TRBJ2-1, with 10 bases matching TRBD2. Germline V gene lookup returns CDR1 LGHNA and CDR2 YNFKEQ. V trimming: 3 bases; J trimming: 0 bases; junction bases outside the gene matches: 5. The CDR3 spans 17 residues. This chain's CDR3 is CASSHPAGGSSYNEQFF. The CDR3 DNA follows: TGTGCCAGCAGCCACCCAGCGGGAGGGAGCTCCTACAATGAGCAGTTCTTC.

V and J are TRBV5-1 and TRBJ2-1, with D perhaps TRBD2 (6 bases). Trimming cost V 3 bases and J 0 bases, with 19 bases left between them. This CDR3 has 18 residues. Germline CDR1 and CDR2: SGHRS and YFSETQ. CDR3 sequence reads: CASSSMGRPEGSYNEQFF. The CDR3 DNA follows: TGCGCCAGCAGCTCCATGGGGAGGCCGGAGGGCTCCTACAATGAGCAGTTCTTC. The full variable domain, with the rest looked up from reference TRBV5-1 and TRBJ2-1, is KAGVTQTPRYLIKTRGQQVTLSCSPISGHRSVSWYQQTPGQGLQFLFEYFSETQRNKGNFPGRFSGRQFSNSRSEMNVSTLELGDSALYLCASSSMGRPEGSYNEQFFGPGTRLTVL.

The CDR3 here is CASSEANIARGDDTQYF. The CDR3 DNA follows: TGTGCCAGCAGTGAAGCTAATATCGCCCGCGGGGACGATACGCAGTATTTT. The rearrangement joins TRBV2 to TRBJ2-3; TRBD2 is a possible D gene (6 bases). V lost 0 bases, J lost 6 bases, and 19 bases lay in between. The length of the CDR3 is 17 residues. The germline gives CDR1 SNHLY, CDR2 FYNNEI.

This clone was counted only a few times. The rearrangement joins TRBV28 to TRBJ1-2, with TRBD1 matching 8 bases. CDR1 and CDR2 (germline): MDHEN, SYDVKM. With 0 bases clipped from V and 4 bases from J, the junction kept 4 bases outside the gene matches. The CDR3 spans 15 residues. CDR3 sequence reads: CASSLWGTGAYGYTF. The DNA for the CDR3 is TGTGCCAGCAGTTTATGGGGGACAGGTGCCTATGGCTACACCTTC.

The V gene is TRBV9, the J gene TRBJ2-7; 14 bases agree with TRBD2. Germline-derived CDR1 and CDR2 are SGDLS and YYNGEE. V trimming: 4 bases; J trimming: 6 bases; junction bases outside the gene matches: 6. The CDR3 extends over 15 amino acids. The CDR3 DNA is TGTGCCAGCAGCACCATCGGACTAGCGGGAGGCGAGCAGTACTTC. This gives the protein CASSTIGLAGGEQYF.

The chain links TRBV30 to TRBJ1-5, with 10 bases lining up with TRBD1. J gave up 6 bases and V 2 bases, and 7 bases lay outside the gene matches. The germline V gene has CDR1 GTSNPN and CDR2 SVGIG (reference sequence). The CDR3 runs 15 residues. This CDR3 reads CAWSRRQGAGQPQHF. DNA of the CDR3: TGTGCCTGGAGTAGAAGACAGGGGGCAGGTCAGCCCCAGCATTTT.

V usage is TRBV5-4 and J usage is TRBJ1-1; 8 bases agree with TRBD1. This CDR3 spans 14 amino acids. Trimming cost V 4 bases and J 4 bases; bases outside gene matches: 6. Germline CDR1 and CDR2: SGHNT and YYREEE (reference sequence). CDR3 in DNA: TGTGCCAGCAGCCGCAACAGGGGGGCCACTGAAGCTTTCTTT. This codes for CASSRNRGATEAFF.

V is TRBV15 and J is TRBJ1-2, with TRBD1 as a possible D gene (6 bases). V was clipped by 0 bases and J by 4 bases, with 15 bases between them. The CDR3 sequence is 16 residues long. Germline values: CDR1 LNHNV, CDR2 YYDKDF (reference sequence). In nucleotides, the CDR3 is TGTGCCACCAGCAGAGATGCCCGTACAGGGACCTATGGCTACACCTTC. The encoded protein is CATSRDARTGTYGYTF. Full variable domain (outside the CDR3, taken from reference TRBV15 and TRBJ1-2): DAMVIQNPRYQVTQFGKPVTLSCSQTLNHNVMYWYQQKSSQAPKLLFHYYDKDFNNEADTPDNFQSRRPNTSFCFLDIRSPGLGDTAMYLCATSRDARTGTYGYTFGSGTRLTVV.

V and J are TRBV4-1 and TRBJ1-2; 8 bases agree with TRBD1. With 1 base clipped from V and 2 bases from J, the junction kept 0 bases outside the gene matches. Germline CDR1 and CDR2: MGHRA and YSYEKL. The CDR3 spans 14 residues. In nucleotides, the CDR3 is TGCGCCAGCAGCCAAGGGGACAGGAACTATGGCTACACCTTC. This encodes CASSQGDRNYGYTF.

This clone was detected only a few times. The genes are TRBV4-1 and TRBJ2-3; 11 bases are a match to TRBD2. This CDR3 region has 15 residues. CDR1 is MGHRA, CDR2 YSYEKL, per germline. Trimming cost V 1 base and J 4 bases; bases outside gene matches: 1. The CDR3 nucleotides read TGCGCCAGCAGCCAAGGACTAGCGGGGCCAGATACGCAGTATTTT. Translating gives CASSQGLAGPDTQYF.

The chain combines TRBV7-6 with TRBJ2-1; maybe TRBD2 (5 bases). Germline V gene data show CDR1 as SGHVS and CDR2 as FNYEAQ. The CDR3 contains 15 residues. The V gene lost 5 bases and the J gene lost 9 bases, with 20 bases spanning the gap. The CDR3 DNA reads TGTGCCAGCAGCCCGGCGGGCTCCCCTTTATCTGAGCAGTTCTTC. Amino acid sequence: CASSPAGSPLSEQFF. Variable domain in full (rest from reference TRBV7-6 and TRBJ2-1): GAGVSQSPRYKVTKRGQDVALRCDPISGHVSLYWYRQALGQGPEFLTYFNYEAQQDKSGLPNDRFSAERPEGSISTLTIQRTEQRDSAMYRCASSPAGSPLSEQFFGPGTRLTVL.

The gene calls are TRBV19 and TRBJ1-1; D is undetermined. Trimming stripped 5 bases from V and 5 bases from J, with 18 bases between. Germline V gene data show CDR1 as LNHDA and CDR2 as SQIVND (reference sequence). This CDR3 comprises 15 residues. As DNA, the CDR3 is TGTGCCAGTAGTGCCCCTCTAGGAGGGCCTACTGAAGCTTTCTTT. This encodes CASSAPLGGPTEAFF.

This sequence joins TRBV21-1 and TRBJ2-6; the DNA was not compared with TRBD1, the D call given in the table. TRBV21-1 is termed a pseudogene. CDR3 length: 20 amino acids. This CDR3 reads CASSKVPQGWRNSGANVLTF. In DNA form, the CDR3 reads TGTGCCAGCAGCAAAGTTCCCCAGGGGTGGAGAAACTCTGGGGCCAACGTCCTGACTTTC.

A few counts support this clone. The CDR3 DNA reads TGTGCCTGGAGTGTACGGCTAGCGGCCTTGTACAATGAGCAGTTCTTC. It is translated as CAWSVRLAALYNEQFF. The chain links TRBV30 to TRBJ2-1; TRBD2 matches 7 bases. V was pared by 0 bases and J by 4 bases, with 9 bases of the junction left unmatched. Germline V CDR1 and CDR2: GTSNPN, SVGIG (reference sequence). This CDR3 spans 16 amino acids.

This chain uses TRBV7-3 with TRBJ1-1, with D possibly TRBD1 on 5 matching bases. The CDR3 is 13 amino acids. V was cut by 5 bases and J by 3 bases, with 10 bases left in between. CDR1 SGHTA and CDR2 FQGTGA come from the germline V gene. In DNA, the CDR3 is TGTGCCAGCAGCAACGGGGGGGACACTGAAGCTTTCTTT. Translated, it gives CASSNGGDTEAFF.